This entry concerns a single TCR beta chain. Its antigen is still unknown. The source of the sample is a study of T cell responses to AZD1222 COVID-19 vaccine. Study information: Second-dose groups at about 4 or about 12 weeks were pooled.

Clones were read by immunoSEQ multiplex PCR, and TCRdb kept only the in-frame ones, dropping some. The data show approximately 120,000 clones, nearly 95% seen once. Per the germline V gene, CDR1 is SGDLS and CDR2 is YYNGEE. V was clipped by 4 bases and J by 2 bases, with 15 bases between them. This CDR3 is 15 amino acids long. Findings of the study overall: Mostly white British, mostly female donors; authors suggested clonal diversity may be underestimated.

The rearrangement links TRBV9 to TRBJ1-1; tentative D call: TRBD1 (6 bases). Source: peripheral blood, taken on day 0 of AZD1222 vaccination. This receptor was taken from an adult in good health. CDR3: CASSPLAGVNTEAFF. CDR3 sequence (DNA): TGTGCCAGCAGCCCCTTGGCAGGGGTAAACACTGAAGCTTTCTTT. The variable domain in full, completed from reference TRBV9 and TRBJ1-1, reads DSGVTQTPKHLITATGQRVTLRCSPRSGDLSVYWYQQSLDQGLQFLIQYYNGEERAKGNILERFSAQQFPDLHSELNLSSLELGDSALYFCASSPLAGVNTEAFFGQGTRLTVV.